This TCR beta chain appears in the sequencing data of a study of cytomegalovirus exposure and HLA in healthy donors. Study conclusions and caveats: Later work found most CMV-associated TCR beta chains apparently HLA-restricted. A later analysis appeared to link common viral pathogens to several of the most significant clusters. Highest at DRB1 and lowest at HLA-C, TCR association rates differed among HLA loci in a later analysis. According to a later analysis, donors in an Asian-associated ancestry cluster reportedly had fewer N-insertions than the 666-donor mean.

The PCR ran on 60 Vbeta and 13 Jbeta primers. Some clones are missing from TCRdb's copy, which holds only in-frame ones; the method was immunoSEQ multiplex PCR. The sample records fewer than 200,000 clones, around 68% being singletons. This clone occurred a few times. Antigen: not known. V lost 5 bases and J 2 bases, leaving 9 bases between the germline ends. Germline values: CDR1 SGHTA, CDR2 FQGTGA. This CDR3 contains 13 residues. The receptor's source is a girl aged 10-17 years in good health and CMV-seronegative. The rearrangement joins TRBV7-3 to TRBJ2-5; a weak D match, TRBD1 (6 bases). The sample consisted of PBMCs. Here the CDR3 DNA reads TGTGCCAGCAGCGGGGACAATCAAGAGACCCAGTACTTC. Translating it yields CASSGDNQETQYF.